The 2 T cell receptor beta chains in this list originate from one sample, sequenced in a study of cytomegalovirus exposure and HLA in healthy donors. It was with 60 Vbeta and 13 Jbeta primers that the PCR ran. TCRdb keeps only in-frame clones here, not all; method: immunoSEQ multiplex PCR. The data hold approximately 210,000 clones, with roughly three quarters observed a single time. Material: PBMCs. These receptors all come from a male donor in good health and CMV-seropositive.

The rearrangement joins TRBV5-6 to TRBJ1-5, with no clear D. Deletions cut 4 bases from V and 5 bases from J, with 10 bases between. The CDR3 has 13 residues. Germline loops: CDR1 SGHDT, CDR2 YYEEEE. CDR3 bases: TGTGCCAGCAGCATGGACGGTTATCAGCCCCAGCATTTT. As protein: CASSMDGYQPQHF.

Note on this clone: The junction departs from the called germline gene at one end, perhaps through a read error. V and J are TRBV2 and TRBJ2-7; D is perhaps TRBD2 (6 bases). Looked up from germline, CDR1 is SNHLY and CDR2 is FYNNEI. The CDR3 is made up of 15 amino acids. The CDR3 coding sequence is TGTGCCAGCATTGAAGGACTACCGTGGGTGGACGAGCAGTACTTC. Translated: CASIEGLPWVDEQYF.